What follows are 29 T cell receptor beta chains derived from one specimen sequenced in a study of cytomegalovirus exposure and HLA in healthy donors. It was with 60 Vbeta and 13 Jbeta primers that the PCR ran. Only in-frame clones appear in the TCRdb table, and some are missing; sequencing was by immunoSEQ multiplex PCR. The repertoire holds around 150,000 clones, with over 70% as singletons. The sequencing sample was made of PBMCs. These receptors were obtained from a male donor in good health and CMV-seronegative.

This clone was seen only a few times. The chain employs TRBV7-9 and TRBJ2-1, with 8 bases lining up with TRBD2. Germline CDR1 SEHNR, CDR2 FQNEAQ (reference sequence). The CDR3 is 16 residues long. V was pared by 5 bases and J by 0 bases, with 6 bases of the junction left unmatched. DNA for the CDR3: TGTGCCAGCAGCCTCCTGACTAGCGCCTCCTACAATGAGCAGTTCTTC. It yields the protein CASSLLTSASYNEQFF.

J is TRBJ2-6 and V is TRBV19, with 10 bases lining up with TRBD1. This CDR3 has 18 amino acids. Trimming at V came to 3 bases and at J to 0 bases, leaving 5 bases not matched to a gene. CDR1 is LNHDA and CDR2 is SQIVND in the germline V gene (reference sequence). CDR3 region: CASSMRGTGDSGANVLTF. DNA for the CDR3: TGTGCCAGTAGTATGAGGGGGACAGGGGACTCTGGGGCCAACGTCCTGACTTTC.

The genes are TRBV5-6 and TRBJ1-3; 8 bases fit TRBD1. Germline CDR1 reads SGHDT; CDR2 reads YYEEEE. The CDR3 contains 15 residues. J was trimmed by 3 bases and V by 1 base; bases with no gene match: 3. CDR3 DNA sequence: TGTGCCAGCAGCTTGACCAGGGGGCTTGGAAACACCATATATTTT. This encodes CASSLTRGLGNTIYF.

The gene calls are TRBV28 and TRBJ2-1; TRBD1 is a possible D gene (6 bases). The CDR3 is 16 amino acids. CDR1 is MDHEN and CDR2 is SYDVKM in the germline V gene. The V end was cut by 6 bases, the J end by 6 bases, with 21 bases between. CDR3 amino acids: CASSPRGRGYVNEQFF. CDR3 bases: TGTGCCAGCAGCCCTAGGGGCAGGGGCTACGTCAATGAGCAGTTCTTC.

This chain joins TRBV7-8 and TRBJ2-2; D call uncertain. V lost 1 base and J lost 6, with 12 bases in between. The CDR3 runs 15 residues. Germline V gives CDR1 SGHVS, CDR2 FQNEAQ. CDR3 amino acids: CASSLGLTTPGELFF. Written as DNA, the CDR3 is TGTGCCAGCAGCTTAGGGCTAACTACTCCCGGGGAGCTGTTTTTT.

The rearrangement uses TRBV7-6 and TRBJ1-1; no definite D call. Germline V gives CDR1 SGHVS, CDR2 FNYEAQ. The CDR3 is 14 amino acids. V lost 2 bases, J lost 6 bases, and 13 bases lay in between. CDR3 in DNA: TGTGCCAGCAGCTTAAGGCAGGCTACACCTGAAGCTTTCTTT. The encoded protein is CASSLRQATPEAFF.

The genes are TRBV5-1 and TRBJ1-4; D uncertain. V gave up 4 bases and J gave up 0 bases, with 7 bases separating them. Per the germline V gene, CDR1 is SGHRS and CDR2 is YFSETQ. This CDR3 contains 14 residues. CDR3 in DNA: TGCGCCAGCAGCCCTCGGGCAACTAATGAAAAACTGTTTTTT. This translates into CASSPRATNEKLFF.

CDR3 nucleotides: TGTGCCAGCAGCCCCGGTGTTAGCGGGACATACAATGAGCAGTTCTTC. Translated, it gives CASSPGVSGTYNEQFF. This chain uses TRBV5-6 with TRBJ2-1; 8 positions agree with TRBD2. Germline V gives CDR1 SGHDT, CDR2 YYEEEE. Germline trimming cut 4 bases from V and 4 bases from J; bases unmatched to any gene: 10. This CDR3 spans 16 amino acids.

The genes are TRBV5-6 and TRBJ1-5, with D hard to call. The germline V gene has CDR1 SGHDT and CDR2 YYEEEE. CDR3 length equals 14 residues. Deletions cut 4 bases from V and 4 bases from J, with 12 bases between. CDR3 nucleotides: TGTGCCAGCAGCCGCTGGAGACGAAATCAGCCCCAGCATTTT. It yields the protein CASSRWRRNQPQHF. The variable domain in full, with the rest retrieved from reference TRBV5-6 and TRBJ1-5, is DAGVTQSPTHLIKTRGQQVTLRCSPKSGHDTVSWYQQALGQGPQFIFQYYEEEERQRGNFPDRFSGHQFPNYSSELNVNALLLGDSALYLCASSRWRRNQPQHFGDGTRLSIL.

The chain couples TRBV6-6 to TRBJ2-2, with 14 bases identical to TRBD2. From germline, CDR1 is MNHNY and CDR2 SVGAGI (reference sequence). This CDR3 is built from 16 residues. V gave up 7 bases and J gave up 7 bases; unmatched junction bases: 8. CDR3 loop: CASTPPGTSGSGELFF. The CDR3, as DNA: TGTGCCAGCACCCCACCCGGGACTAGCGGGAGCGGGGAGCTGTTTTTT.

CDR3 amino acids: CASSPLGGRGSYEQYF. Written as DNA, the CDR3 is TGTGCCAGCAGCCCACTGGGGGGGCGGGGATCCTACGAGCAGTACTTC. V gene TRBV7-2 combines with J gene TRBJ2-7; possibly TRBD2 for D (7 bases). CDR3 length: 16 residues. CDR1 is SGHTA and CDR2 is FQGNSA in the germline V gene. With 5 bases removed from V and 1 base from J, the gap between germline ends came to 18 bases.

Of note for this clone: An end of the junction does not agree with germline; a read error may underlie this. CDR3 region: CSSSLLPGLAVSYEQYF. The CDR3 DNA is TGTTCCAGCAGCTTACTTCCGGGACTAGCGGTATCCTACGAGCAGTACTTC. The chain uses TRBV7-9 and TRBJ2-7, with 11 bases fitting TRBD2. The CDR3 is 17 amino acids. Germline V lookup: CDR1 SEHNR, CDR2 FQNEAQ (reference sequence). Drawing the rest from reference TRBV7-9 and TRBJ2-7, the complete variable domain is DTGVSQNPRHKITKRGQNVTFRCDPISEHNRLYWYRQTLGQGPEFLTYFQNEAQLEKSRLLSDRFSAERPKGSFSTLEIQRTEQGDSAMYLCSSSLLPGLAVSYEQYFGPGTRLTVT.

Only one count was recorded for this clone. An end of the junction does not agree with germline; a read error may underlie this. The V gene is TRBV7-9, the J gene TRBJ2-7; 8 positions agree with TRBD2. Germline V gene lookup returns CDR1 SEHNR and CDR2 FQNEAQ (reference sequence). The length of the CDR3 is 14 residues. The CDR3, as DNA: TGTGCCAGCAGGGGCTCCGGGACCACACCGCGGGAGGACTTC. Protein sequence: CASRGSGTTPREDF.

The genes are TRBV5-1 and TRBJ1-4; D is unclear. Germline V gene sequence: CDR1 SGHRS, CDR2 YFSETQ. CDR3 size: 18 residues. V lost 1 base, J lost 7 bases, and 23 bases lay in between. CDR3 coding DNA: TGCGCCAGCAGCTTGCTGGCGGGGAAGGAGGGTAGAGGTGAAAAACTGTTTTTT. Encoded protein: CASSLLAGKEGRGEKLFF.

The V call is TRBV6-6, the J call TRBJ2-3; tentatively, D is TRBD1 (5 bases). Trimming pared 6 bases from V and 3 bases from J, leaving 10 bases between. The CDR3 runs 13 residues. CDR1 and CDR2 (germline): MNHNY, SVGAGI (reference sequence). This chain's CDR3 is CASSTTETDTQYF. The CDR3 DNA is TGTGCCAGCAGCACGACAGAGACAGATACGCAGTATTTT.

The chain is built from TRBV6-6 and TRBJ2-5; possibly TRBD1 for D (6 bases). V was shortened by 0 bases and J by 5 bases, with 7 bases between the two germline ends. Germline assignment: CDR1 MNHNY and CDR2 SVGAGI (reference sequence). The CDR3 consists of 13 residues. The CDR3 loop reads CASSYSDRETQYF. The CDR3 nucleotides are TGTGCCAGCAGTTACTCCGACAGGGAGACCCAGTACTTC.

V is TRBV11-3 and J is TRBJ2-2, with D unresolved. Germline CDR1 and CDR2: SGHNT and YENEEA. Trimming pared 2 bases from V and 3 bases from J, leaving 4 bases between. The CDR3 spans 13 residues. This CDR3 is CASSLSDTGELFF. In DNA, the CDR3 is TGTGCCAGCAGCTTATCGGACACCGGGGAGCTGTTTTTT. The full variable domain, with the rest looked up from reference TRBV11-3 and TRBJ2-2, is EAGVVQSPRYKIIEKKQPVAFWCNPISGHNTLYWYLQNLGQGPELLIRYENEEAVDDSQLPKDRFSAERLKGVDSTLKIQPAELGDSAVYLCASSLSDTGELFFGEGSRLTVL.

This chain links TRBV12-2 with TRBJ2-3; TRBD2 was called by the table and not checked on the DNA. TRBV12-2 is a recognized pseudogene. This CDR3 has 17 residues. The CDR3 region is CASRLRIAGVSADTQYF. CDR3 DNA: TGTGCAAGTCGCTTGCGGATAGCGGGAGTAAGTGCAGATACGCAGTATTTT.

V and J are TRBV14 and TRBJ2-7; 7 positions match TRBD2. J lost 2 bases, V lost 3 bases, and 7 bases had no gene match. This CDR3 comprises 15 residues. CDR1 SGHDN and CDR2 FVKESK come from the germline V gene. CDR3: CASSHTGRTAYEQYF. DNA of the CDR3: TGTGCCAGCAGCCACACCGGGAGGACCGCCTACGAGCAGTACTTC.

In its sample, this clone was seen a few times. The rearrangement uses TRBV9 and TRBJ2-1; D unresolved. The V end lost 0 bases, the J end lost 2 bases, and 15 bases lay between the germline ends. The CDR3 length is 17 residues. CDR1 and CDR2 from the germline V gene are SGDLS and YYNGEE. CDR3 region: CASSVGGSLPTYNEQFF. CDR3 DNA sequence: TGTGCCAGCAGCGTAGGAGGCTCCCTCCCAACCTACAATGAGCAGTTCTTC.

The table lists this clone with a few counts. V gene TRBV29-1 combines with J gene TRBJ1-2, with TRBD1 matching 9 bases. The germline gives CDR1 SQVTM, CDR2 ANQGSEA. V gave up 5 bases and J gave up 0 bases; unmatched junction bases: 7. The length of the CDR3 is 15 residues. CDR3: CSVYGDRETNYGYTF. In nucleotides, the CDR3 is TGCAGCGTTTACGGGGACAGGGAAACTAACTATGGCTACACCTTC.

This clone was observed a handful of times. The J gene is TRBJ2-2, the V gene TRBV5-1, with 7 bases lining up with TRBD1. With V trimmed by 1 base and J by 1 base, 4 bases remained unmatched. CDR1 SGHRS and CDR2 YFSETQ come from the germline V gene. The length of the CDR3 is 16 residues. The CDR3 protein is CASSLLGTENTGELFF. CDR3 sequence (DNA): TGCGCCAGCAGCTTGTTAGGGACAGAGAACACCGGGGAGCTGTTTTTT.

The chain's CDR3 is CASSLAGGQRTPGGYTF. CDR3 DNA sequence: TGTGCCAGCAGCTTAGCGGGGGGACAGCGAACCCCTGGGGGCTACACCTTC. The chain couples TRBV7-2 to TRBJ1-2, with 7 bases lining up with TRBD1. The CDR3 length is 17 residues. Germline CDR1 and CDR2: SGHTA and FQGNSA. The ends lost 0 bases at V and 8 bases at J; junction bases unmatched: 15. Together with reference TRBV7-2 and TRBJ1-2, the CDR3 gives the full variable domain: GAGVSQSPSNKVTEKGKDVELRCDPISGHTALYWYRQSLGQGLEFLIYFQGNSAPDKSGLPSDRFSAERTGGSVSTLTIQRTQQEDSAVYLCASSLAGGQRTPGGYTFGSGTRLTVV.

The V call is TRBV19, the J call TRBJ1-2; D possibly corresponds to TRBD1 (6 bases). CDR1 LNHDA and CDR2 SQIVND come from the germline V gene (reference sequence). The CDR3 runs to 12 residues. V gave up 8 bases and J gave up 4 bases, with 11 bases separating them. The CDR3 loop is CASSPDSYGYTF. The CDR3 DNA sequence: TGTGCCAGTTCCCCGGACAGCTATGGCTACACCTTC. Looking up the rest from reference TRBV19 and TRBJ1-2 gives the full variable domain: DGGITQSPKYLFRKEGQNVTLSCEQNLNHDAMYWYRQDPGQGLRLIYYSQIVNDFQKGDIAEGYSVSREKKESFPLTVTSAQKNPTAFYLCASSPDSYGYTFGSGTRLTVV.

In its sample, this clone was seen a few times. The same CDR3 can be traced to other DNA sequences in this sample. The chain carries TRBV25-1 and TRBJ1-5; the match to TRBD1 covers 7 bases. Losses at the gene ends were 4 bases for V and 1 base for J; bases not matched to a gene: 1. CDR1 and CDR2 (germline): MGHDK, SYGVNS. This CDR3 contains 14 residues. The CDR3 nucleotides are TGTGCCAGCAGTGTGACAGGGAGCAATCAGCCCCAGCATTTT. This translates into CASSVTGSNQPQHF. Using reference TRBV25-1 and TRBJ1-5 for the parts outside the CDR3, the full variable domain is EADIYQTPRYLVIGTGKKITLECSQTMGHDKMYWYQQDPGMELHLIHYSYGVNSTEKGDLSSESTVSRIRTEHFPLTLESARPSHTSQYLCASSVTGSNQPQHFGDGTRLSIL.

The gene calls are TRBV7-9 and TRBJ1-4; TRBD1 matches at 7 bases. The CDR3 totals 15 residues. CDR1 and CDR2 from the germline V gene are SEHNR and FQNEAQ (reference sequence). V was clipped by 5 bases and J by 4 bases; unmatched bases: 7. This chain's CDR3 is CASSTDRVRNEKLFF. The CDR3 DNA sequence: TGTGCCAGCAGCACAGACAGGGTCCGTAATGAAAAACTGTTTTTT.

Only one count was recorded for this clone. The chain couples TRBV7-7 to TRBJ2-5, with D possibly matching TRBD2 (6 bases). Per the germline V gene, CDR1 is SSHAT and CDR2 is FNYEAQ (reference sequence). Trimming pared 5 bases from V and 3 bases from J, leaving 13 bases between. This CDR3 has 14 amino acids. The CDR3 region is CASSAPGTEETQYF. The CDR3 nucleotides are TGTGCCAGCAGCGCACCGGGGACTGAAGAGACCCAGTACTTC.

The rearrangement links TRBV2 to TRBJ2-3; 7 bases match TRBD2. This CDR3 has 15 amino acids. CDR1 and CDR2 (germline): SNHLY, FYNNEI. V lost 9 bases and J lost 0; bases outside the gene matches: 9. The CDR3 DNA reads TGTGCCAGTTCCAGGGAGGGCTATAGCACAGATACGCAGTATTTT. Amino acids: CASSREGYSTDTQYF.

The V and J genes are TRBV5-1 and TRBJ1-4; D is unclear. Trimming removed 0 bases at V and 8 bases at J, with 11 bases between. The CDR3 contains 14 residues. Germline V gene lookup returns CDR1 SGHRS and CDR2 YFSETQ. CDR3 amino acids: CASSLGTREEKLFF. As DNA, the CDR3 is TGCGCCAGCAGCTTGGGGACCCGGGAAGAAAAACTGTTTTTT.